These 27 T cell receptor beta chains were all obtained from the same sample, sequenced in a study of cytomegalovirus exposure and HLA in healthy donors. PCR employed 60 Vbeta and 13 Jbeta primers. The data were produced by immunoSEQ multiplex PCR, yet TCRdb's version contains in-frame clones alone and is incomplete. The sample contains a few hundred thousand clones, approximately 82% of which appear only once. Sequencing input: PBMCs. The receptors here all came from a woman aged 40 to 50 in good health and CMV-seronegative.

This clone came up once. This chain links TRBV13 with TRBJ2-3; TRBD2 is a possible D gene (7 bases). Looked up from germline, CDR1 is PRHDT and CDR2 is FYEKMQ (reference sequence). The length of the CDR3 is 16 residues. V was trimmed by 2 bases and J by 0 bases, leaving 12 bases between them. CDR3 nucleotides: TGTGCCAGCAGCTTATACCGGGGGGCTAGCACAGATACGCAGTATTTT. Residues: CASSLYRGASTDTQYF.

J is TRBJ2-1 and V is TRBV5-1; TRBD2 is a possible D gene (6 bases). The CDR3 sequence is 16 residues long. Trimming shortened V by 4 bases and J by 7 bases, and 21 bases separated the two germline ends. The V gene's germline CDR1 is SGHRS and CDR2 YFSETQ. The CDR3 nucleotides are TGCGCCAGCAGCCCCCAGGTTGGGCGGGGCGGTAATGAGCAGTTCTTC. It yields the protein CASSPQVGRGGNEQFF.

The chain uses TRBV7-2 and TRBJ2-1, with 7 positions matching TRBD2. CDR1 and CDR2 from the germline V gene are SGHTA and FQGNSA. The CDR3 consists of 16 residues. The V and J ends lost 0 bases and 4 bases, in that order; junction bases with no gene match: 6. CDR3 loop: CASSLAGTTQYNEQFF. As DNA, the CDR3 is TGTGCCAGCAGCTTAGCTGGGACTACCCAATACAATGAGCAGTTCTTC.

The rearrangement joins TRBV7-8 to TRBJ2-3, with TRBD2 as a possible D gene (6 bases). The CDR3 sequence is 14 residues long. Trimming shortened V by 9 bases and J by 4 bases, and 17 bases separated the two germline ends. The germline gives CDR1 SGHVS, CDR2 FQNEAQ. The DNA of the CDR3 is TGTGCCAGTCTACCGGAGGGAAGGGCAGATACGCAGTATTTT. This gives the protein CASLPEGRADTQYF. Full variable domain (remainder filled in from reference TRBV7-8 and TRBJ2-3): GAGVSQSPRYKVAKRGQDVALRCDPISGHVSLFWYQQALGQGPEFLTYFQNEAQLDKSGLPSDRFFAERPEGSVSTLKIQRTQQEDSAVYLCASLPEGRADTQYFGPGTRLTVL.

The chain is built from TRBV30 and TRBJ1-3; unclear D gene. The V gene lost 2 bases and the J gene lost 5 bases, with 7 bases spanning the gap. The CDR3 consists of 12 residues. In germline, CDR1 is GTSNPN, CDR2 SVGIG (reference sequence). CDR3 DNA sequence: TGTGCCTGGAGTCCTCAGAGAAACACCATATATTTT. Amino acid sequence: CAWSPQRNTIYF.

V usage is TRBV25-1 and J usage is TRBJ1-1, with D unresolved. This CDR3 region has 12 residues. From germline, CDR1 is MGHDK and CDR2 SYGVNS. V was cut by 6 bases and J by 7 bases, with 12 bases left in between. DNA for the CDR3: TGTGCCAGCAGATCCTCCGGGATTGAAGCTTTCTTT. It yields the protein CASRSSGIEAFF.

The chain links TRBV7-8 to TRBJ2-5; no definite D call. The CDR3 has 16 amino acids. Trimming left V 1 base short and J 3 bases short, with 15 bases between. Germline V lookup: CDR1 SGHVS, CDR2 FQNEAQ. The CDR3 is CASSLGVRRLEETQYF. The CDR3 DNA reads TGTGCCAGCAGCTTAGGAGTCCGGCGGCTAGAAGAGACCCAGTACTTC.

With regard to this clone: At one end the junction does not follow the germline gene, possibly because of a read error. At the DNA level, this CDR3 is encoded by other sequences in the same sample as well. This chain connects TRBV6-5 to TRBJ2-2, with 8 nucleotides matching TRBD2. CDR3 length equals 15 residues. CDR1 and CDR2 (germline): MNHEY, SVGAGI. The CDR3, as DNA: TGCGCCAGCAGGGTGGCGGGGGGATGGACCGGGGAGCTGTTTTTT. Its protein product is CASRVAGGWTGELFF.

The V call is TRBV9, the J call TRBJ2-5; 7 bases map to TRBD1. V was clipped by 3 bases and J by 1 base; unmatched bases: 6. This CDR3 has 15 residues. The germline CDR1 and CDR2 sequences are SGDLS and YYNGEE. The DNA of the CDR3 is TGTGCCAGCAGCGCTCCTGGACAGGTCCAAGAGACCCAGTACTTC. Amino acid sequence: CASSAPGQVQETQYF.

The rearrangement joins TRBV28 to TRBJ2-2, with D unclear. Germline CDR1 reads MDHEN; CDR2 reads SYDVKM. The CDR3 totals 16 residues. V was pared by 2 bases and J by 2 bases, with 12 bases between. The CDR3 here is CASSLGGMINTGELFF. In DNA form, the CDR3 reads TGTGCCAGCAGTTTAGGCGGAATGATAAACACCGGGGAGCTGTTTTTT.

V and J are TRBV5-1 and TRBJ2-6; D unclear. The CDR3 contains 13 residues. The V end was cut by 4 bases, the J end by 1 base, with 3 bases between. Per the germline V gene, CDR1 is SGHRS and CDR2 is YFSETQ. The CDR3 nucleotides read TGCGCCAGCAGCACATCTGGGGCCAACGTCCTGACTTTC. This encodes CASSTSGANVLTF.

This clone came up once. V is TRBV5-4 and J is TRBJ2-2; D is possibly TRBD2 (6 bases). V lost 4 bases to trimming and J lost 0 bases, with 13 bases between them. The germline V gene has CDR1 SGHNT and CDR2 YYREEE (reference sequence). The CDR3 covers 16 residues. The CDR3: CASSPAGLANTGELFF. CDR3 DNA sequence: TGTGCCAGCAGCCCGGCGGGACTCGCGAACACCGGGGAGCTGTTTTTT. Together with reference TRBV5-4 and TRBJ2-2, the CDR3 gives the full variable domain: ETGVTQSPTHLIKTRGQQVTLRCSSQSGHNTVSWYQQALGQGPQFIFQYYREEENGRGNFPPRFSGLQFPNYSSELNVNALELDDSALYLCASSPAGLANTGELFFGEGSRLTVL.

This clone was counted only a few times. The J gene is TRBJ2-1, the V gene TRBV7-6, with 7 bases identical to TRBD1. V trimming: 6 bases; J trimming: 10 bases; junction bases outside the gene matches: 9. CDR3 length equals 13 residues. The germline CDR1 and CDR2 sequences are SGHVS and FNYEAQ. The CDR3 loop is CASREDRLREQFF. Here the CDR3 DNA reads TGTGCCAGCAGAGAGGACAGGTTGAGGGAGCAGTTCTTC. The full variable domain, completed using reference TRBV7-6 and TRBJ2-1, is GAGVSQSPRYKVTKRGQDVALRCDPISGHVSLYWYRQALGQGPEFLTYFNYEAQQDKSGLPNDRFSAERPEGSISTLTIQRTEQRDSAMYRCASREDRLREQFFGPGTRLTVL.

This clone came up a few times. This chain links TRBV4-2 with TRBJ2-1; 15 bases map to TRBD2. The CDR3 extends over 16 amino acids. Germline values: CDR1 LGHNA, CDR2 YNFKEQ. The V segment lost 4 bases and the J segment 5 bases; nucleotides outside the gene matches: 3. CDR3 protein: CASSPGLAGGDNEQFF. The CDR3 coding sequence is TGTGCCAGCAGCCCGGGACTAGCGGGGGGCGACAATGAGCAGTTCTTC.

Here the CDR3 DNA reads TGCGCCAGCAGCCCCCGGACTAGCGGGGGTGCAGATACGCAGTATTTT. Residues: CASSPRTSGGADTQYF. This chain joins TRBV5-1 and TRBJ2-3; 13 bases are shared with TRBD2. This CDR3 contains 16 residues. V dropped 4 bases and J dropped 4; count of bases not matched to a gene: 6. Germline CDR1 SGHRS, CDR2 YFSETQ.

Of note for this clone: This same CDR3 is encoded by further DNA sequences in the sample. The chain recombines TRBV30 with TRBJ2-7; weak D call: TRBD1 (5 bases). V was shortened by 0 bases and J by 1 base, with 10 bases between the two germline ends. The CDR3 consists of 14 residues. Per the germline V gene, CDR1 is GTSNPN and CDR2 is SVGIG (reference sequence). CDR3 bases: TGTGCCTGGAGTGTCGGGCAGGGATCCTACGAGCAGTACTTC. Protein sequence: CAWSVGQGSYEQYF.

The chain couples TRBV27 to TRBJ2-7; 10 nucleotides agree with TRBD1. In germline, CDR1 is MNHEY, CDR2 SMNVEV (reference sequence). CDR3 length: 13 amino acids. Unmatched junction bases numbered 7, after V lost 6 bases and J lost 8 bases. For the CDR3, the DNA is TGTGCCAGCAGCACCGGGACAGGGGCGAAGCAGTACTTC. Amino acids: CASSTGTGAKQYF.

This clone was counted a few times. This chain links TRBV4-2 with TRBJ1-4; D gene unclear. Trimming shortened V by 6 bases and J by 5 bases, and 10 bases separated the two germline ends. Germline CDR1 LGHNA, CDR2 YNFKEQ. The CDR3 extends over 13 amino acids. CDR3 loop: CASRSGKNEKLFF. The CDR3 region has the DNA TGTGCCAGCAGGTCAGGAAAAAATGAAAAACTGTTTTTT.

The chain joins TRBV6-5 to TRBJ1-2; possible D gene TRBD1, 5 bases. V gave up 4 bases and J gave up 4 bases, with 13 bases separating them. The CDR3 spans 14 residues. Germline CDR1 is MNHEY and CDR2 is SVGAGI. In DNA, the CDR3 is TGTGCCAGCAGTTCCACCGACAGAGCCTATGGCTACACCTTC. This encodes CASSSTDRAYGYTF.

V and J are TRBV25-1 and TRBJ2-2, with TRBD1 identical over 7 bases. The CDR3 length is 16 residues. Germline V gene sequence: CDR1 MGHDK, CDR2 SYGVNS. The trim removed 3 bases at V and 1 base at J, leaving 5 bases unmatched. The DNA of the CDR3 is TGTGCCAGCAGTGATATGAGGACAGGGAACACCGGGGAGCTGTTTTTT. Encoded protein: CASSDMRTGNTGELFF.

The gene calls are TRBV28 and TRBJ1-5; TRBD1 agrees at 10 bases. The V segment lost 3 bases and the J segment 4 bases; nucleotides outside the gene matches: 3. Germline loops: CDR1 MDHEN, CDR2 SYDVKM. The CDR3 extends over 15 amino acids. CDR3 region: CASSLRGQGNQPQHF. The CDR3 DNA sequence: TGTGCCAGCAGTTTGAGGGGACAGGGGAATCAGCCCCAGCATTTT.

The CDR3 spells CASRRGSGPGSPLHF. Written as DNA, the CDR3 is TGTGCCAGCAGACGGGGGTCTGGCCCTGGGTCACCCCTCCACTTT. This chain connects TRBV28 to TRBJ1-6, with D perhaps TRBD1 (5 bases). The CDR3 loop spans 15 amino acids. Germline V gene data show CDR1 as MDHEN and CDR2 as SYDVKM. The germline V and J ends were trimmed by 6 bases and 10 bases, with 19 bases remaining between them.

The V gene is TRBV27, the J gene TRBJ2-1; TRBD2 agrees at 11 bases. Germline trimming cut 7 bases from V and 4 bases from J; bases unmatched to any gene: 6. This CDR3 is built from 15 residues. The V gene's germline CDR1 is MNHEY and CDR2 SMNVEV (reference sequence). The CDR3 nucleotides are TGTGCCAGCACCGGAGGGACTAGCGGTTACAATGAGCAGTTCTTC. Protein sequence: CASTGGTSGYNEQFF.

The chain combines TRBV7-2 with TRBJ2-7; TRBD2 aligns across 7 bases. Germline CDR1 reads SGHTA; CDR2 reads FQGNSA. The CDR3 covers 14 residues. J was trimmed by 2 bases and V by 6 bases; bases with no gene match: 7. CDR3 amino acids: CASSPYGGTYEQYF. In nucleotides, the CDR3 is TGTGCCAGCAGTCCCTACGGGGGGACCTACGAGCAGTACTTC.

V usage is TRBV4-1 and J usage is TRBJ2-5; perhaps TRBD2 as D (5 bases). CDR3 length equals 16 residues. Per the germline V gene, CDR1 is MGHRA and CDR2 is YSYEKL. V was trimmed by 0 bases and J by 2 bases, leaving 13 bases between them. CDR3 sequence reads: CASSQETGFPQETQYF. In nucleotides, the CDR3 is TGCGCCAGCAGCCAAGAAACGGGGTTTCCTCAAGAGACCCAGTACTTC.

The rearrangement uses TRBV4-2 and TRBJ2-1; 15 bases are shared with TRBD2. Germline values: CDR1 LGHNA, CDR2 YNFKEQ. CDR3 size: 16 residues. V shed 1 base, J shed 7 bases, and the junction held 2 bases outside the gene matches. CDR3 bases: TGTGCCAGCAGCCAAGGGACTAGCGGGGGGGTGAATGAGCAGTTCTTC. Amino acid sequence: CASSQGTSGGVNEQFF.

This clone was counted a few times. The chain recombines TRBV5-4 with TRBJ2-3, with unresolved D. Germline lookup yields CDR1 SGHNT and CDR2 YYREEE (reference sequence). The V gene lost 2 bases and the J gene lost 2 bases, with 9 bases spanning the gap. The CDR3 loop spans 14 amino acids. The CDR3 DNA reads as TGTGCCAGCAGCTTCGTGCAGTCCACAGATACGCAGTATTTT. Its protein product is CASSFVQSTDTQYF.